Only one count was recorded for the clone carrying this TCR beta chain. Recovered Cohort 3 donors showed two negative PCRs, clearance, or symptom resolution. This entry belongs to a study of blood T cell repertoires in COVID-19. Per the germline V gene, CDR1 is SGHTA and CDR2 is FQGNSA. V lost 1 base to trimming and J lost 5 bases, with 11 bases between them. The CDR3 totals 14 residues. Under the authors' procedure: The authors estimated nucleated cell counts from reference gene primer amplification. Assay used: immunoSEQ multiplex PCR; TCRdb lists only in-frame clones, some missing. V and J calls and clone size are as listed in that table; D and trimming were resolved from the DNA. The repertoire consists of 350,000 to 450,000 clones, with about four fifths occurring once and the leading ten covering approximately 5%.

This clonotype was obtained from a woman in her fifties or sixties who had recovered from COVID-19. The chain uses TRBV7-2 and TRBJ1-1; a possible D gene is TRBD1 (5 bases). Sequencing input: PBMCs or T cells enriched from blood (not recorded which). Written as DNA, the CDR3 is TGTGCCAGCAGCTTAGGGGGGGGTGTTACTGAAGCTTTCTTT. It translates to CASSLGGGVTEAFF.